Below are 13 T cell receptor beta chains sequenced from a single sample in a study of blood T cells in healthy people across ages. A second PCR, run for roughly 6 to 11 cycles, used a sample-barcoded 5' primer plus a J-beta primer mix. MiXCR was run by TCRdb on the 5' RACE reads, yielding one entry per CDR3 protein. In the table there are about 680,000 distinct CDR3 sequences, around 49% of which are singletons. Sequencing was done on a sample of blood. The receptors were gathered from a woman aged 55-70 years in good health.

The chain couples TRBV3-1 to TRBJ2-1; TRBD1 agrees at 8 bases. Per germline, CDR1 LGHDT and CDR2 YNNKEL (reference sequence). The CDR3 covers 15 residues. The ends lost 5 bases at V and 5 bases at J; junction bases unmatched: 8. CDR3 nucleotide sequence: TGTGCCAGCAGCTCCCGGGACAGGACCCACAATGAGCAGTTCTTC. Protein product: CASSSRDRTHNEQFF.

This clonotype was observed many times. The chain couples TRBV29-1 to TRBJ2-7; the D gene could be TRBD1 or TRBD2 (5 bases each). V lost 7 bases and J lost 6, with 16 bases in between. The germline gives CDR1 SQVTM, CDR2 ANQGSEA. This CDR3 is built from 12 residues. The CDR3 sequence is CSAGPWSGEQYF. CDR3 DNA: TGCAGCGCGGGACCGTGGTCGGGCGAGCAGTACTTC.

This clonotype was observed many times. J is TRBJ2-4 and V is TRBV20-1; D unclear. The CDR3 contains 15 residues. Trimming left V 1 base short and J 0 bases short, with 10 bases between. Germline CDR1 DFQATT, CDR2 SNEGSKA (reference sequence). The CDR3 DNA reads TGCAGTGCTAGAGTTCAAGGCGTAGCCAAAAACATTCAGTACTTC. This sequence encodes CSARVQGVAKNIQYF.

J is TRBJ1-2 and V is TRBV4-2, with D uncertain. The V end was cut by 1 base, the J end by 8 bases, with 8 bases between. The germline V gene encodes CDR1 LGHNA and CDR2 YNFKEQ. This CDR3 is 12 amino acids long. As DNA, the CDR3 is TGTGCCAGCAGCCAAGCTGACTGGGGCTACACCTTC. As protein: CASSQADWGYTF.

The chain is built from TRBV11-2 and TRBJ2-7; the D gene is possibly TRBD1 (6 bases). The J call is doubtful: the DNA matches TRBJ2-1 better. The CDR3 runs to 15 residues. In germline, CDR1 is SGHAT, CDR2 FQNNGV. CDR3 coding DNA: TGTGCCAGCAGCCTAAACCGGGACAACTACAATGAGCAGTTCTTC. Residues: CASSLNRDNYNEQFF.

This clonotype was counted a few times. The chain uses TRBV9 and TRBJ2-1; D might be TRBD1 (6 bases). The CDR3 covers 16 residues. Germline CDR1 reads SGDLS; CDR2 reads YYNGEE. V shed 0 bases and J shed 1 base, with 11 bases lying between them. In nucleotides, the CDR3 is TGTGCCAGCAGCGTAGACAGGGACATTTCCTACAATGAGCAGTTCTTC. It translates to CASSVDRDISYNEQFF.

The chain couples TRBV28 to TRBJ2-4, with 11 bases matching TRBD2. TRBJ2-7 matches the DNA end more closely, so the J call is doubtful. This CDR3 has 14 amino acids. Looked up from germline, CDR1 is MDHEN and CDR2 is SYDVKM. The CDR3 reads CASSVGLAAYEQYF. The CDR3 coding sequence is TGTGCCAGCAGTGTGGGACTAGCGGCCTACGAGCAGTACTTC.

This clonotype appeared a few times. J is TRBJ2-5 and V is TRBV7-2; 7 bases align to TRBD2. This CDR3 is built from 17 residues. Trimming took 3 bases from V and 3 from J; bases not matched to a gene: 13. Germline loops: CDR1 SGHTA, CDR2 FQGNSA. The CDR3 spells CASSFQAGLRGKETQYF. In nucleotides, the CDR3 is TGTGCCAGCAGCTTCCAAGCGGGACTACGCGGGAAAGAGACCCAGTACTTC.

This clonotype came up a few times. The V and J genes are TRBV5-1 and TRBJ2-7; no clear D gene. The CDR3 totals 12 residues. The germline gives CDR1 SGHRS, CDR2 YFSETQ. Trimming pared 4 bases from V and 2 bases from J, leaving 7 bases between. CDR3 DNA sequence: TGCGCCAGCAGCGCCGACACCTACGAGCAGTACTTC. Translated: CASSADTYEQYF.

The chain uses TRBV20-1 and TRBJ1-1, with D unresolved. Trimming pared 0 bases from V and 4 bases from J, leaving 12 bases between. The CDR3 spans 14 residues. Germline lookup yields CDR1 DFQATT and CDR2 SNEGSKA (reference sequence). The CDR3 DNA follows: TGCAGTGCTAGAGAACAGTTAGGGATCACTGAAGCTTTCTTT. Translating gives CSAREQLGITEAFF.

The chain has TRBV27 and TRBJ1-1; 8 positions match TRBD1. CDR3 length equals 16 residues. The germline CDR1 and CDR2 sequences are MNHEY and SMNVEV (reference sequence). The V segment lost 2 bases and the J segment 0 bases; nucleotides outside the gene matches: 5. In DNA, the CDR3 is TGTGCCAGCAGTTTAGATAGGACAGGGATGAACACTGAAGCTTTCTTT. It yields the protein CASSLDRTGMNTEAFF.

CDR3 coding DNA: TGTGCCAGCAGGAGAGGGACAGGGGGCGGACGGGGTGAGCAGTTCTTC. Translated: CASRRGTGGGRGEQFF. This sequence joins TRBV9 and TRBJ2-1; 12 bases align to TRBD1. Germline values: CDR1 SGDLS, CDR2 YYNGEE. CDR3 size: 16 residues. V was clipped by 5 bases and J by 9 bases; unmatched bases: 12.

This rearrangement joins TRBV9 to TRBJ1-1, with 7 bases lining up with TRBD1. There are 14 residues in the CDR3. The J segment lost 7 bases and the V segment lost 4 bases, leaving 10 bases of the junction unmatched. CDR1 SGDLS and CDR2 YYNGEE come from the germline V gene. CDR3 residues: CASSPSPGTVEAFF. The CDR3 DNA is TGTGCCAGCAGCCCTTCCCCCGGGACAGTTGAAGCTTTCTTT. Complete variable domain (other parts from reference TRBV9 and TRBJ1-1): DSGVTQTPKHLITATGQRVTLRCSPRSGDLSVYWYQQSLDQGLQFLIQYYNGEERAKGNILERFSAQQFPDLHSELNLSSLELGDSALYFCASSPSPGTVEAFFGQGTRLTVV.